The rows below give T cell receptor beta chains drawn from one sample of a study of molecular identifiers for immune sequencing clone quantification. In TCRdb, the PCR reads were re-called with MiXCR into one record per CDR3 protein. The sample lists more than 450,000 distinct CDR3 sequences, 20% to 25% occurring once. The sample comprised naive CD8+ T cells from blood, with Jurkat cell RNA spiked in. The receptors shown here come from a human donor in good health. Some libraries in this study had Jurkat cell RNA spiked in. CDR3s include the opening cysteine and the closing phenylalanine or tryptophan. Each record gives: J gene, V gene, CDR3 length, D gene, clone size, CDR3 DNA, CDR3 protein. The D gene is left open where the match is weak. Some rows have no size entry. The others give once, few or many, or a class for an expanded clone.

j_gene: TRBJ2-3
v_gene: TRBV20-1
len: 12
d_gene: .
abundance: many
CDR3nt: TGCAGTGCTACCCATATAGTAGATACGCAGTATTTT
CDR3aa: CSATHIVDTQYF

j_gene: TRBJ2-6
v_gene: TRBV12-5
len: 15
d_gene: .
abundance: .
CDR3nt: TGTGCTAGTGGTTCAACCTACTCTGGGGCCAACGTCCTGACTTTC
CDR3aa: CASGSTYSGANVLTF

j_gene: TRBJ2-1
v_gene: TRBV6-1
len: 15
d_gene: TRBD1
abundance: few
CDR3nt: TGTGCCAGCAGTGAAGTCGGGGACAGGGCCGTCCCGGGGTTCTTC
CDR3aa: CASSEVGDRAVPGFF

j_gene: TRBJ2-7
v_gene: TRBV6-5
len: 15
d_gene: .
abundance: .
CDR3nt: TGTGCCAGCAGTTCATCGGGCAGGGCGATGTCTGAGCAGTACTTC
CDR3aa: CASSSSGRAMSEQYF

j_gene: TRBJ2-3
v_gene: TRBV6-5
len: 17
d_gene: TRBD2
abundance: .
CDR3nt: TGTGCCAGCAGCCTCGTGCGAGGCGGGGGGGAGTCAGATACGCAGTATTTT
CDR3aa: CASSLVRGGGESDTQYF

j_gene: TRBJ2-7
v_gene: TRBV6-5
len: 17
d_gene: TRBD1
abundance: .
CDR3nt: TGTGCCAGCAGTTACTCGAGGGACGGGGACAGCTCCTACGAGCAGTACTTC
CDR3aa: CASSYSRDGDSSYEQYF

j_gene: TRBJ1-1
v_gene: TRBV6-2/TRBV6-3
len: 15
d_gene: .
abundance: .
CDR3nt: TGTGCCAGCAGTTACTCGGCAGGGGTACACACTGAAGCTTTCTTT
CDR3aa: CASSYSAGVHTEAFF

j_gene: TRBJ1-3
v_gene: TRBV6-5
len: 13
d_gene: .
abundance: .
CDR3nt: TGTGCCAGCAGCCACGACTCTGGAAACACCATATATTTT
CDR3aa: CASSHDSGNTIYF

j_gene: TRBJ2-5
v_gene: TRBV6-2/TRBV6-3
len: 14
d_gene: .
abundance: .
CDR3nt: TGTGCCAGCAGTTACTCGGGTAGAGCAGAGACCCAGTACTTC
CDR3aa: CASSYSGRAETQYF

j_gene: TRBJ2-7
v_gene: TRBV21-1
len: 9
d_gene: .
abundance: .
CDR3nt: TGTGCCAGCCCCCACTCGGAGTACTTC
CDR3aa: CASPHSEYF

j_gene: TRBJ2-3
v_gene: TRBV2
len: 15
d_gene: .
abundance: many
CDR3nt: TGTGCCAGCAGCCTGGGGACAATAAGCACAGATACGCAGTATTTT
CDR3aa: CASSLGTISTDTQYF